Given below is one TCR beta chain in context. This sequence may be a read error, since a much larger clone differs from it by one base. Recruitment covered hyperthyroidism patients aged 18 to 65 whose new diagnosis was of under 2 months' duration. Patients were left out if they had other autoimmune diseases, uncontrolled infections, pregnancy or lactation. CDR3 length equals 17 residues. From germline, CDR1 is MDHEN and CDR2 SYDVKM. Amplification of the TCR beta CDR3 regions used RNA transcripts (as template). HTBI primers were employed in first-round RT-PCR, then a second-round multiplex PCR followed. One entry per CDR3 protein results from TCRdb running MiXCR on the multiplex PCR reads. In the table there are 400,000 or so distinct CDR3 sequences, approximately 18% of which are singletons. The data belong to a study of Graves' ophthalmopathy and Graves' hyperthyroidism.

V is TRBV28 and J is TRBJ1-2; 9 bases are shared with TRBD1. The source is an adult woman with stable Graves' hyperthyroidism. Sequenced: peripheral blood. This CDR3 is CASRTPRDRDAGYGYSF. In DNA form, the CDR3 reads TGTGCCAGCAGAACGCCCCGGGACAGGGATGCAGGCTATGGCTACTCCTTC.